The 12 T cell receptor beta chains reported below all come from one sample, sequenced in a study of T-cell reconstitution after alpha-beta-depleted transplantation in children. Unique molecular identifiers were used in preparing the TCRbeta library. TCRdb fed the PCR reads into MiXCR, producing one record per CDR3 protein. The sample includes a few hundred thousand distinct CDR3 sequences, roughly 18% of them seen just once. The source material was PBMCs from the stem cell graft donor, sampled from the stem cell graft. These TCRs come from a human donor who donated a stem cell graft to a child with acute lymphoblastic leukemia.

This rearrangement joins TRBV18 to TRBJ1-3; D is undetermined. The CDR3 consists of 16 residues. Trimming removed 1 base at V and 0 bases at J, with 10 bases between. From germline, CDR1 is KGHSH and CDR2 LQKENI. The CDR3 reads CASSPRGGDSGNTIYF. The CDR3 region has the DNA TGTGCCAGCTCACCACGCGGCGGAGACTCTGGAAACACCATATATTTT.

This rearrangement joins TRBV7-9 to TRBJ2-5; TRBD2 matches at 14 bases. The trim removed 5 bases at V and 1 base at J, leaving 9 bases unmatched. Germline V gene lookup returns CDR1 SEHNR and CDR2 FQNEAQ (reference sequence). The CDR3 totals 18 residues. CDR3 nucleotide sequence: TGTGCCAGCAGCCCCGGGACTAGCGGGAGAATGGGCCAAGAGACCCAGTACTTC. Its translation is CASSPGTSGRMGQETQYF.

CDR3 sequence: CASSSGQRGSYEQYF. The DNA of the CDR3 is TGCGCCAGCAGCTCGGGACAAAGAGGCTCCTACGAGCAGTACTTC. The rearrangement uses TRBV5-1 and TRBJ2-7; possible D gene TRBD1, 6 bases. V lost 3 bases to trimming and J lost 0 bases, with 13 bases between them. The CDR3 is made up of 15 amino acids. From germline, CDR1 is SGHRS and CDR2 YFSETQ.

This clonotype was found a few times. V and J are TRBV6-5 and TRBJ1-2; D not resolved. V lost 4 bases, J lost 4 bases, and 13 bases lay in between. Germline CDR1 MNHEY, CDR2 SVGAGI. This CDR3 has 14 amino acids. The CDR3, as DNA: TGTGCCAGCAGTTCCCCAGCGGCTAGCTATGGCTACACCTTC. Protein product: CASSSPAASYGYTF.

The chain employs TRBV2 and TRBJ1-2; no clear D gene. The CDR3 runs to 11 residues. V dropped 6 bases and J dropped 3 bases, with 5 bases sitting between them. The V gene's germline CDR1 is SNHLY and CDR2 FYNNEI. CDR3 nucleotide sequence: TGTGCCAGCAGCCAGCACTATGGCTACACCTTC. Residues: CASSQHYGYTF.

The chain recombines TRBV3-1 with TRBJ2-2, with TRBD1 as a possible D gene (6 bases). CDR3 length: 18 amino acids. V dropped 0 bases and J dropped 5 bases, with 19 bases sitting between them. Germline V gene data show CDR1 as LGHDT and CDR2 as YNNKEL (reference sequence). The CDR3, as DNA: TGTGCCAGCAGCCAAGATCGAGAGGTGGGGGCGTGGACCGGGGAGCTGTTTTTT. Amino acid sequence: CASSQDREVGAWTGELFF.

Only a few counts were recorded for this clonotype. The CDR3 coding sequence is TGCAGTGCCCCTTATACACCGGGCCCGCAAAATGAGCAGTTCTTC. Residues: CSAPYTPGPQNEQFF. V is TRBV20-1 and J is TRBJ2-1; D remains unclear. In germline, CDR1 is DFQATT, CDR2 SNEGSKA (reference sequence). CDR3 length: 15 amino acids. Trimming removed 6 bases from V and 7 bases from J, with 22 bases in between.

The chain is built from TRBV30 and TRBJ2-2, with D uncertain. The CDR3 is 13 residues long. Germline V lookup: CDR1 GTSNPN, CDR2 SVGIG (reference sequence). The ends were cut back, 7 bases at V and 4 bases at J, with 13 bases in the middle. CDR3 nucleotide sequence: TGTGCCTCGACGGAAACCCTCACCGGGGAGCTGTTTTTT. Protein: CASTETLTGELFF.

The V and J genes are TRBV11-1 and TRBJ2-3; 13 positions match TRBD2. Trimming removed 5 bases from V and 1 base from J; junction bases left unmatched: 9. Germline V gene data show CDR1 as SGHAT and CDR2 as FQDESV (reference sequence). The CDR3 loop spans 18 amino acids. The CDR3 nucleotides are TGTGCCAGCAGCCCGACTAGCGGGAGGTCATGGGGCACAGATACGCAGTATTTT. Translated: CASSPTSGRSWGTDTQYF.

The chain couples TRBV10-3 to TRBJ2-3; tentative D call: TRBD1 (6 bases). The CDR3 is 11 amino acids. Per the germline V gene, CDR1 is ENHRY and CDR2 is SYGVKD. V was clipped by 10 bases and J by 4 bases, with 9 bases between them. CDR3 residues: CATQGPDTQYF. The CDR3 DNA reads TGTGCCACCCAGGGGCCAGATACGCAGTATTTT.

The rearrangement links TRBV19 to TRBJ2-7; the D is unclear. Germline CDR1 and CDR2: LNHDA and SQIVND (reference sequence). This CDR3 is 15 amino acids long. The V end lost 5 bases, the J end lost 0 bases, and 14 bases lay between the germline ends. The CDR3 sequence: CASSPIPGGSYEQYF. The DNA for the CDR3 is TGTGCCAGTAGTCCCATTCCCGGTGGCTCCTACGAGCAGTACTTC. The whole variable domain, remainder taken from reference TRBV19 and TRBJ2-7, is DGGITQSPKYLFRKEGQNVTLSCEQNLNHDAMYWYRQDPGQGLRLIYYSQIVNDFQKGDIAEGYSVSREKKESFPLTVTSAQKNPTAFYLCASSPIPGGSYEQYFGPGTRLTVT.

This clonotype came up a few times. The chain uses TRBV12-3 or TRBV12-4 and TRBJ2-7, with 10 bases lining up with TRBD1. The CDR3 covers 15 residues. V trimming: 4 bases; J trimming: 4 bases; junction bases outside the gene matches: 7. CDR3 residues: CASSWRDRGGYEQYF. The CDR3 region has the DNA TGTGCCAGCAGTTGGAGGGACAGGGGCGGTTACGAGCAGTACTTC.